This TCR beta chain was recovered during a study of CD8+CD57+ T cells in acquired aplastic anemia. Study observations and caveats: Between patients and controls, about 30 CD8+ CDR3 sequences were found in common.

The TCR beta profiling, which covered VDJ combination and CDR3 sequence, was carried out using genomic DNA as the template. One entry per CDR3 protein, called by TCRdb with MiXCR from the reads. The table records approximately 200,000 distinct CDR3 sequences, 64% of them present only once. With respect to this clonotype: Its cognate antigen is unknown.

In germline, CDR1 is KGHDR, CDR2 SFDVKD. Trimming took 7 bases from V and 3 from J; bases not matched to a gene: 5. The CDR3 length is 15 residues. This chain joins TRBV24-1 and TRBJ2-6; 7 nucleotides align to TRBD1. The sequenced material came from sorted CD4+, CD8+, or CD8+CD57+ T cells (not recorded which) from PBMCs. This TCR came from a human donor with severe aplastic anemia or a healthy control (not recorded which). The CDR3 DNA follows: TGTGCCACCAGCCCGACAGGGCTTGGGGCCAACGTCCTGACTTTC. This encodes CATSPTGLGANVLTF.